This T cell receptor (beta chain) was captured by sequencing in a study of T cell responses to AZD1222 COVID-19 vaccine. The CDR3 has 14 residues. From germline, CDR1 is SGHDN and CDR2 FVKESK. V gave up 7 bases and J gave up 0 bases; unmatched junction bases: 5. TCRdb's copy holds only in-frame clones and misses some; the assay was immunoSEQ multiplex PCR. The sample consists of around 100,000 clones, 90% of them appearing once. The clonotype was recovered from an adult in good health. The chain couples TRBV14 to TRBJ1-1, with 7 bases lining up with TRBD1. The specimen was peripheral blood, collected on day 0 of AZD1222 vaccination. Here the CDR3 reads CASTRGRVNTEAFF. The CDR3 coding sequence is TGTGCCAGCACGAGGGGGCGGGTGAACACTGAAGCTTTCTTT.